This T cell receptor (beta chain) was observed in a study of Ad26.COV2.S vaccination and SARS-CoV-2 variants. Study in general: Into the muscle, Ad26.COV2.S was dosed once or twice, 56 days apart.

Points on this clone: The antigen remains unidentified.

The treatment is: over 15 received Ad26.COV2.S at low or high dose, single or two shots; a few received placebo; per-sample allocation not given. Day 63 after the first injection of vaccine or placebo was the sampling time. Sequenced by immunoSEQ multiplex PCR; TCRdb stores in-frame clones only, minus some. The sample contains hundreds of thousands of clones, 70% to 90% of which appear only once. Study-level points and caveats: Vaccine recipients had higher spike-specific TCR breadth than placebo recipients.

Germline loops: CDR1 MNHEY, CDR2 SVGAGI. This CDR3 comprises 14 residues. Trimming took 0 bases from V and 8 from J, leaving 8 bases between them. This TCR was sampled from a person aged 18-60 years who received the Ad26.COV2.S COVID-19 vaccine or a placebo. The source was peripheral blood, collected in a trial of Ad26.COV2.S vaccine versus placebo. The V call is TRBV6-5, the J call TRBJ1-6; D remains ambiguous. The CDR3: CASSYSDSDSPLHF. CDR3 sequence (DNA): TGTGCCAGCAGTTACTCGGACTCCGATTCACCCCTCCACTTT.